The clone carrying this T cell receptor (beta chain) was detected only a few times. Its specificity is unknown. The data were taken from a study of metastatic and nonmetastatic thyroid tumors. Study background: Samples came from malignant and benign thyroid patients, and repertoires were compared across blood and tumor or nodule tissue. Whole-study findings and limits: Versus benign nodules, malignant thyroid tumors reportedly had significantly higher TCR beta diversity, in blood and tumor.

In the study's own analysis: To classify distant metastasis in papillary thyroid cancer, a model was built from CDR3 differences across clinicopathological groups. TCRdb reprocessed the PCR reads using MiXCR. TCRdb, rather than the study authors, made the V and J calls. The sample records over 25,000 clones, 15% to 20% being singletons. Prior to thyroid surgery, none of the patients had received any treatment. The CDR3 sequence is 15 residues long. The germline V gene encodes CDR1 MNHNS and CDR2 SASEGT. Unmatched junction bases numbered 12, after V lost 7 bases and J lost 5 bases. This chain links TRBV6-1 with TRBJ2-7; 9 nucleotides align to TRBD2. The sample taken for sequencing was blood. The source of this sequence is a female donor with papillary thyroid cancer or a benign thyroid nodule (not recorded which). Some clones in this sample may be carry-over from other donors' samples. CDR3: CASNKLAGTSNEQYF. The CDR3, as DNA: TGTGCCAGCAATAAATTAGCGGGGACTAGCAACGAGCAGTACTTC.